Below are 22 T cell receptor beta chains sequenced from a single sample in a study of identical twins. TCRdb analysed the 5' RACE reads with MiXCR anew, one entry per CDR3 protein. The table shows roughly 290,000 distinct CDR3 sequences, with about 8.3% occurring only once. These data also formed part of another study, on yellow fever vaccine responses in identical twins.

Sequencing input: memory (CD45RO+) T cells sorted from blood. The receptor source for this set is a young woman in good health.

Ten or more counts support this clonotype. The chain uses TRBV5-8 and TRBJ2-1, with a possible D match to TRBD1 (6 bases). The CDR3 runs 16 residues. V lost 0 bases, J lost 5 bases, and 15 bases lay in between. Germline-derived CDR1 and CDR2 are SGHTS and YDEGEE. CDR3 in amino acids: CASSLEWGQFHNEQFF. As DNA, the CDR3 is TGTGCCAGCAGCTTGGAGTGGGGGCAGTTCCACAATGAGCAGTTCTTC.

This chain's CDR3 is CASTPLAGGPDGELFF. CDR3 in DNA: TGTGCCAGCACCCCTTTAGCGGGAGGGCCGGATGGGGAGCTGTTTTTT. The chain employs TRBV3-1 and TRBJ2-2; 11 nucleotides align to TRBD2. The germline V gene encodes CDR1 LGHDT and CDR2 YNNKEL (reference sequence). CDR3 length: 16 amino acids. V was clipped by 7 bases and J by 8 bases; unmatched bases: 12. The full variable domain, with the rest looked up from reference TRBV3-1 and TRBJ2-2, is DTAVSQTPKYLVTQMGNDKSIKCEQNLGHDTMYWYKQDSKKFLKIMFSYNNKELIINETVPNRFSPKSPDKAHLNLHINSLELGDSAVYFCASTPLAGGPDGELFFGEGSRLTVL.

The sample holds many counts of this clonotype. The CDR3 sequence is CASSYSSEQYF. DNA of the CDR3: TGTGCCAGCAGTTACTCTTCCGAGCAGTACTTC. The chain combines TRBV6-5 with TRBJ2-7; D remains unclear. CDR3 size: 11 residues. V was cut by 0 bases and J by 6 bases, with 3 bases left in between. In germline, CDR1 is MNHEY, CDR2 SVGAGI.

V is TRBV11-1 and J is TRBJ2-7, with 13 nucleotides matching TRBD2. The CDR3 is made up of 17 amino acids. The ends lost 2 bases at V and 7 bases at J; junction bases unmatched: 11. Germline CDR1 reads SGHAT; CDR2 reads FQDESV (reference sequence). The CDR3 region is CASSLIFGTSGILEQYF. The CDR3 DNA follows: TGTGCCAGCAGCTTAATCTTCGGGACTAGCGGGATTTTGGAGCAGTACTTC.

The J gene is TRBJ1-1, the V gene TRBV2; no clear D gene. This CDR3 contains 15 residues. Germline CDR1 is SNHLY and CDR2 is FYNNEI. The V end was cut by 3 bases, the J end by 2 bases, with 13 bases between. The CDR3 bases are TGTGCCAGCAGTGACCCCGCAGCGCCCAACACTGAAGCTTTCTTT. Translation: CASSDPAAPNTEAFF.

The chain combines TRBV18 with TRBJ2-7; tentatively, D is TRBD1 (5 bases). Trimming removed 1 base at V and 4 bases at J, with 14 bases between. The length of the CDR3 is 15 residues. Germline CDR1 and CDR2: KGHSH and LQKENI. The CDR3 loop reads CASSPRQGNEYEQYV. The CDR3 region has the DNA TGTGCCAGCTCACCACGGCAGGGAAACGAATACGAGCAGTACGTC.

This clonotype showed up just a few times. The CDR3 sequence: CASSRLPGIQETQYF. As DNA, the CDR3 is TGCGCCAGCAGCCGCCTGCCAGGAATTCAAGAGACCCAGTACTTC. The chain links TRBV4-1 to TRBJ2-5, with D unclear. Germline loops: CDR1 MGHRA, CDR2 YSYEKL. V was pared by 4 bases and J by 2 bases, with 14 bases between. This CDR3 has 15 residues.

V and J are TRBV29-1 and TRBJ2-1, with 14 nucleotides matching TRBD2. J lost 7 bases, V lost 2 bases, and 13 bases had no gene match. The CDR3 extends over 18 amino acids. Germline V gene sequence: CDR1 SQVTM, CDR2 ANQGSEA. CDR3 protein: CSVESRTSGRQGINEQFF. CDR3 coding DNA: TGCAGCGTTGAATCCCGGACTAGCGGGAGGCAAGGGATTAATGAGCAGTTCTTC.

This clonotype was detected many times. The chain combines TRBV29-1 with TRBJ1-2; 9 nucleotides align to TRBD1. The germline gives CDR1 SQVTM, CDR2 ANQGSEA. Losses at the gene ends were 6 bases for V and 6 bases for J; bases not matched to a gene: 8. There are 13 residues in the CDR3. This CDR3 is CSVPRTGDHGYTF. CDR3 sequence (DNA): TGCAGCGTGCCCCGGACAGGGGATCATGGCTACACCTTC.

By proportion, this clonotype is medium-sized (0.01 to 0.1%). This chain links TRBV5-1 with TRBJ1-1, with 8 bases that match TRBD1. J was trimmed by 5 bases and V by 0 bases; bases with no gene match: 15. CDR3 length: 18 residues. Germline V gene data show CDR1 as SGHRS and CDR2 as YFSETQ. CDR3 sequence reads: CASSLGKVAGTGGTEAFF. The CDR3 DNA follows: TGCGCCAGCAGCTTGGGGAAGGTAGCCGGGACAGGAGGTACTGAAGCTTTCTTT.

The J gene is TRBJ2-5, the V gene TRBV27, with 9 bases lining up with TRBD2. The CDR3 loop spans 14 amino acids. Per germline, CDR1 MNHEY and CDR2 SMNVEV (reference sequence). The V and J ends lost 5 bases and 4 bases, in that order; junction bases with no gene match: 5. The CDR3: CASSVSGSAETQYF. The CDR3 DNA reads TGTGCCAGCAGTGTTAGCGGGAGCGCAGAGACCCAGTACTTC.

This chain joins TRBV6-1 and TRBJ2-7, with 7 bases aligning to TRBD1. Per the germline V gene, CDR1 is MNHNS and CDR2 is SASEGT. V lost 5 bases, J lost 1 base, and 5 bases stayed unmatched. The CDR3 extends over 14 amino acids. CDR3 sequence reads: CASSQDRPSYEQYF. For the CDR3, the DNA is TGTGCCAGCAGTCAGGACAGGCCGTCCTACGAGCAGTACTTC.

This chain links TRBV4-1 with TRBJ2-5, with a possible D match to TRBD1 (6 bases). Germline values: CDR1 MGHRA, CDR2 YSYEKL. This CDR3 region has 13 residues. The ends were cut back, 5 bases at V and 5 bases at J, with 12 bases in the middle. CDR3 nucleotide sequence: TGCGCCAGCAGCAACAGGGTAGAGGAGACCCAGTACTTC. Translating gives CASSNRVEETQYF.

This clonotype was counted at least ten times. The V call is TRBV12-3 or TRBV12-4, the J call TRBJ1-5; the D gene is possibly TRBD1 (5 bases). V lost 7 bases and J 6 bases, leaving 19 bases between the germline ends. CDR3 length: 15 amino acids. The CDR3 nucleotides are TGTGCCAGCACCTGGGGCAGGGAGAGGGGTCAGCCCCAGCATTTT. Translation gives CASTWGRERGQPQHF.

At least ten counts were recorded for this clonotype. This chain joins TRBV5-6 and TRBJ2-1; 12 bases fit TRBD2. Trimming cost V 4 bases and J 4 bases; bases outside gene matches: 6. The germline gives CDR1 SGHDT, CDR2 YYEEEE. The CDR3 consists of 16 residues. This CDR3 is CASSLVGLAGYNEQFF. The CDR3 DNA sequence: TGTGCCAGCAGCCTAGTAGGACTAGCGGGGTACAATGAGCAGTTCTTC. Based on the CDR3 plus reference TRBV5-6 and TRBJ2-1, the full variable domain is DAGVTQSPTHLIKTRGQQVTLRCSPKSGHDTVSWYQQALGQGPQFIFQYYEEEERQRGNFPDRFSGHQFPNYSSELNVNALLLGDSALYLCASSLVGLAGYNEQFFGPGTRLTVL.

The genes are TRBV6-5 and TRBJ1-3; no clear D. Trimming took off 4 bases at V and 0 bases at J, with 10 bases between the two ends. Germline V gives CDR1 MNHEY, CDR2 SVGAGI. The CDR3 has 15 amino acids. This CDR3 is CASSFDGYSGNTIYF. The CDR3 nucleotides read TGTGCCAGCAGTTTCGACGGTTACTCTGGAAACACCATATATTTT.

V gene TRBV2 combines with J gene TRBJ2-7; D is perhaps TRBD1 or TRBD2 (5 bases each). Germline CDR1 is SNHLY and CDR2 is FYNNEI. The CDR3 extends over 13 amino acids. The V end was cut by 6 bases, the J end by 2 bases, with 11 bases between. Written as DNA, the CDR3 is TGTGCCAGCAGCCCCCGAGGGGCCTACGAGCAGTACTTC. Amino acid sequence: CASSPRGAYEQYF.

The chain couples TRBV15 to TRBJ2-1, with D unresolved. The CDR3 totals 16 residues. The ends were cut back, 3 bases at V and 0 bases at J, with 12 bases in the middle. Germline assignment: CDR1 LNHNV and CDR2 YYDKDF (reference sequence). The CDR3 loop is CATSSVVRRSYNEQFF. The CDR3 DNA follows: TGTGCCACCAGCAGCGTGGTCAGACGCTCCTACAATGAGCAGTTCTTC.

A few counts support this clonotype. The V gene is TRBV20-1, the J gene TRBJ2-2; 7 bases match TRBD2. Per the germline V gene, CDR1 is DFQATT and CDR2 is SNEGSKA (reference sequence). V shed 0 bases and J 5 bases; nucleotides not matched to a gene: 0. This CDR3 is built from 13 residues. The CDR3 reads CSAREGGTGELFF. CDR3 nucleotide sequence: TGCAGTGCTAGAGAGGGGGGGACCGGGGAGCTGTTTTTT.

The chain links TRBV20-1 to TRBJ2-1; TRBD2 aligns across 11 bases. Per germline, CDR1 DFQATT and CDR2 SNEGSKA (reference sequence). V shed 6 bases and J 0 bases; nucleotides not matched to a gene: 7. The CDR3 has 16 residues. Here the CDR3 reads CSAPVGLAASYNEQFF. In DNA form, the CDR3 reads TGCAGTGCCCCTGTGGGACTAGCGGCCTCCTACAATGAGCAGTTCTTC.

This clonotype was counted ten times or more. CDR3 bases: TGTGCCAGCAGCCAAGAAGACCGGCAAGGCTATGAGCAGTTCTTC. Translated: CASSQEDRQGYEQFF. The chain combines TRBV4-2 with TRBJ2-1; the D is unclear. Germline CDR1 LGHNA, CDR2 YNFKEQ. This CDR3 is 15 amino acids long. The germline V and J ends were trimmed by 0 bases and 8 bases, with 14 bases remaining between them.

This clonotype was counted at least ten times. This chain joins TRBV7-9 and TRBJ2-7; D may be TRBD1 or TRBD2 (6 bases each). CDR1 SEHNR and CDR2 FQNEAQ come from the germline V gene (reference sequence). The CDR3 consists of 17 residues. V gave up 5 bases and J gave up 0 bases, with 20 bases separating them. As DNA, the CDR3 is TGTGCCAGCAGCCCTGGAGGGGGTGGTTTAAGCTCCTACGAGCAGTACGTC. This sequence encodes CASSPGGGGLSSYEQYV.